A single sample gave rise to the 17 T cell receptor beta chains below, sequenced in a study of CD8 T cells in ankylosing spondylitis. No antigen has been identified for these receptors. Findings of the study overall: The study identified a TCR beta motif of under ten highly homologous variants that appeared characteristic of ankylosing spondylitis blood.

TCRdb fed the 5' RACE reads into MiXCR, producing one record per CDR3 protein. The data contain about 700,000 distinct CDR3 sequences, 15% to 20% of them seen just once; the ten biggest clones take up about a fifth. Material for sequencing was blood, either unsorted or a sorted T cell fraction (not recorded which). The receptors were sampled from a male donor with ankylosing spondylitis.

This clonotype was picked up a small number of times. The chain has TRBV24-1 and TRBJ2-3, with D maybe TRBD2 (7 bases). Trimming cost V 4 bases and J 6 bases, with 22 bases left between them. Germline V lookup: CDR1 KGHDR, CDR2 SFDVKD. This CDR3 has 17 residues. The CDR3 loop is CATSDPSAGAGLDTQYF. CDR3 bases: TGTGCCACCAGTGACCCATCTGCGGGGGCCGGGCTGGATACGCAGTATTTT.

This clonotype was recorded a few times. The chain couples TRBV5-1 to TRBJ2-5; 7 bases align to TRBD2. V dropped 6 bases and J dropped 1; count of bases not matched to a gene: 6. The CDR3 covers 14 residues. Looked up from germline, CDR1 is SGHRS and CDR2 is YFSETQ. The CDR3 sequence: CASTSSGIQETQYF. Here the CDR3 DNA reads TGCGCCAGCACCTCTAGCGGTATCCAAGAGACCCAGTACTTC.

In its sample, this clonotype was seen a few times. The chain has TRBV30 and TRBJ2-1, with 7 bases aligning to TRBD1. Trimming at V came to 1 base and at J to 4 bases, leaving 4 bases not matched to a gene. The V gene's germline CDR1 is GTSNPN and CDR2 SVGIG (reference sequence). The CDR3 covers 14 residues. For the CDR3, the DNA is TGTGCCTGGAGTGACGGGACAGCGTACAATGAGCAGTTCTTC. Translated, it gives CAWSDGTAYNEQFF.

The table lists this clonotype with a few counts. As DNA, the CDR3 is TGTGCCAGCAGTTTAAGTGGGGGGATCGGCTATGGCTACACCTTC. Amino acids: CASSLSGGIGYGYTF. The V gene is TRBV12-3 or TRBV12-4, the J gene TRBJ1-2; D may be TRBD1 (5 bases). The CDR3 covers 15 residues. Trimming pared 2 bases from V and 4 bases from J, leaving 14 bases between.

This clonotype was observed a few times. The chain links TRBV4-2 to TRBJ1-4; D is uncertain. The germline V gene has CDR1 LGHNA and CDR2 YNFKEQ. The CDR3 length is 14 residues. The germline V and J ends were trimmed by 3 bases and 8 bases, with 13 bases remaining between them. DNA for the CDR3: TGTGCCAGCAGCCAGCCTCAGGAGGCCGAAAAACTGTTTTTT. Its translation is CASSQPQEAEKLFF.

This clonotype came up a few times. V and J are TRBV6-8 and TRBJ1-2; D remains ambiguous. The CDR3 loop spans 16 amino acids. Looked up from germline, CDR1 is MNHGY and CDR2 is SAAAGT. The V and J ends lost 2 bases and 3 bases respectively, with 16 bases between them. In DNA, the CDR3 is TGTGCCAGCAGTTACCCTCTTTACCGGCGGGACTATGGCTACACCTTC. Translation gives CASSYPLYRRDYGYTF.

Ten or more counts support this clonotype. The gene calls are TRBV3-1 and TRBJ2-3, with D unresolved. Germline CDR1 reads LGHDT; CDR2 reads YNNKEL (reference sequence). This CDR3 comprises 12 residues. Trimming cost V 1 base and J 2 bases, with 1 base left between them. CDR3 amino acids: CASSQVTDTQYF. The DNA of the CDR3 is TGTGCCAGCAGCCAAGTCACAGATACGCAGTATTTT.

In this sample, this clonotype turned up a few times. The rearrangement joins TRBV6-1 to TRBJ1-1; 8 bases map to TRBD1. This CDR3 has 13 amino acids. After removal of 9 bases from V and 0 bases from J, the junction contained 3 bases not matched to a gene. The germline gives CDR1 MNHNS, CDR2 SASEGT. The CDR3: CASDRGLNTEAFF. As DNA, the CDR3 is TGTGCCAGTGACAGGGGCCTGAACACTGAAGCTTTCTTT.

This clonotype was observed many times. V and J are TRBV7-9 and TRBJ1-2; D possibly corresponds to TRBD1 (5 bases). Trimming left V 3 bases short and J 3 bases short, with 8 bases between. This CDR3 comprises 13 residues. Germline V gene lookup returns CDR1 SEHNR and CDR2 FQNEAQ (reference sequence). CDR3 sequence reads: CASSFLTDYGYTF. In DNA, the CDR3 is TGTGCCAGCAGCTTTTTGACAGACTATGGCTACACCTTC.

This rearrangement joins TRBV6-1 to TRBJ1-3, with TRBD1 identical over 10 bases. This CDR3 spans 17 amino acids. Trimming at V came to 6 bases and at J to 0 bases, leaving 8 bases not matched to a gene. CDR1 and CDR2 (germline): MNHNS, SASEGT. CDR3 DNA sequence: TGTGCCAGCAGGGAGGGACAGGGGACGAACTCTGGAAACACCATATATTTT. Translated: CASREGQGTNSGNTIYF.

The J gene is TRBJ2-1, the V gene TRBV11-2; 8 bases are a match to TRBD1. Germline values: CDR1 SGHAT, CDR2 FQNNGV. The CDR3 is made up of 15 amino acids. The junction had 9 bases not matched to a gene; V was cut back by 5 bases and J by 6 bases. Here the CDR3 reads CASSPDRGPGNEQFF. As DNA, the CDR3 is TGTGCCAGCAGCCCTGACAGGGGCCCGGGCAATGAGCAGTTCTTC.

This clonotype was counted a few times. This sequence joins TRBV7-8 and TRBJ2-5; D is unclear. V was pared by 4 bases and J by 1 base, with 10 bases between. Looked up from germline, CDR1 is SGHVS and CDR2 is FQNEAQ. The CDR3 runs 14 residues. The CDR3 DNA reads as TGTGCCAGCAGCTCAAGCGTGCGCCAAGAGACCCAGTACTTC. This sequence encodes CASSSSVRQETQYF.

The V gene is TRBV20-1, the J gene TRBJ2-2; the match to TRBD2 covers 11 bases. The germline CDR1 and CDR2 sequences are DFQATT and SNEGSKA (reference sequence). After removal of 0 bases from V and 3 bases from J, the junction contained 3 bases not matched to a gene. CDR3 size: 16 residues. DNA of the CDR3: TGCAGTGCTAGAGATATAGCGGGAGGGGACACCGGGGAGCTGTTTTTT. Translating gives CSARDIAGGDTGELFF.

This clonotype was counted a few times. The rearrangement links TRBV2 to TRBJ1-1, with 9 bases matching TRBD1. This CDR3 spans 16 amino acids. J was trimmed by 0 bases and V by 3 bases; bases with no gene match: 5. Germline assignment: CDR1 SNHLY and CDR2 FYNNEI. The CDR3 DNA reads TGTGCCAGCAGTGAGGGTGACAGGGGGATGAACACTGAAGCTTTCTTT. Amino acids: CASSEGDRGMNTEAFF.

The chain combines TRBV6-1 with TRBJ1-1; possibly TRBD1 for D (5 bases). Trimming shortened V by 5 bases and J by 7 bases, and 14 bases separated the two germline ends. The CDR3 sequence is 13 residues long. Germline loops: CDR1 MNHNS, CDR2 SASEGT. The CDR3 loop reads CASSSLGPHEAFF. CDR3 DNA sequence: TGTGCCAGCAGTAGCCTGGGGCCTCATGAAGCTTTCTTT.

This clonotype was detected ten times or more. The gene calls are TRBV29-1 and TRBJ2-5, with TRBD2 as a possible D gene (6 bases). Trimming removed 8 bases at V and 3 bases at J, with 19 bases between. From germline, CDR1 is SQVTM and CDR2 ANQGSEA. CDR3 length: 14 amino acids. In DNA form, the CDR3 reads TGCAGCATCCAAGGGCTAGCGACCGAAGAGACCCAGTACTTC. It yields the protein CSIQGLATEETQYF.

J is TRBJ2-1 and V is TRBV4-3; 10 bases line up with TRBD2. Losses at the gene ends were 0 bases for V and 9 bases for J; bases not matched to a gene: 8. Germline V gene data show CDR1 as LGHNA and CDR2 as YSLEER. This CDR3 spans 16 amino acids. CDR3 loop: CASSQDPSGSQGEQFF. CDR3 sequence (DNA): TGCGCCAGCAGCCAAGATCCTAGCGGGAGTCAGGGTGAGCAGTTCTTC.